This section outlines one T cell receptor (beta chain) sequence together with its context. As handled by the study authors: Amplification from reference gene primers served as the basis for estimated nucleated cell counts. Libraries were prepared by immunoSEQ multiplex PCR; TCRdb keeps only in-frame clonotypes and omits some of them. V and J calls and clone size come straight from that table; D and trimming were deduced from the DNA. The data show 140,000 to 150,000 clones, around 83% seen once. This entry belongs to a study of blood T cell repertoires in COVID-19. About the study: Donors in the United States, Italy and Spain gave samples during acute or convalescent COVID-19. The cDNA or gDNA used as material had been derived from T cells, B-cell-depleted T cells, or PBMCs.

The V segment lost 0 bases and the J segment 11 bases; nucleotides outside the gene matches: 9. This CDR3 contains 17 residues. The V gene's germline CDR1 is LGHNA and CDR2 YSLEER. The chain joins TRBV4-3 to TRBJ2-1; 14 positions match TRBD2. The TCR was taken from a man aged 55 to 70 with active or convalescent COVID-19. Sequencing used peripheral blood. The CDR3 coding sequence is TGCGCCAGCAGCCAAGAACGACTAGCGGGGGGGCCCCCTAAGCAGTTCTTC. As protein: CASSQERLAGGPPKQFF.